The clone carrying this T cell receptor beta chain was picked up one time. The sample comes from a study of shared clonotypes between healthy human individuals. Produced via immunoSEQ multiplex PCR; TCRdb's table is partial and in-frame only. The table has roughly 1.5 million clones, around 98% seen once. V was clipped by 6 bases and J by 5 bases, with 7 bases between them. Germline-derived CDR1 and CDR2 are MNHEY and SVGAGI. The length of the CDR3 is 11 residues. The chain combines TRBV6-5 with TRBJ2-5; D not certain. This clonotype was sampled from a man under 40 in good health. Sequencing was carried out using naive CD4+ T cells sorted from blood. Subset of the sample: CD45RA+ positively selected. The CDR3 sequence is CASRALETQYF. The CDR3 DNA is TGTGCCAGCAGGGCGCTGGAGACCCAGTACTTC.